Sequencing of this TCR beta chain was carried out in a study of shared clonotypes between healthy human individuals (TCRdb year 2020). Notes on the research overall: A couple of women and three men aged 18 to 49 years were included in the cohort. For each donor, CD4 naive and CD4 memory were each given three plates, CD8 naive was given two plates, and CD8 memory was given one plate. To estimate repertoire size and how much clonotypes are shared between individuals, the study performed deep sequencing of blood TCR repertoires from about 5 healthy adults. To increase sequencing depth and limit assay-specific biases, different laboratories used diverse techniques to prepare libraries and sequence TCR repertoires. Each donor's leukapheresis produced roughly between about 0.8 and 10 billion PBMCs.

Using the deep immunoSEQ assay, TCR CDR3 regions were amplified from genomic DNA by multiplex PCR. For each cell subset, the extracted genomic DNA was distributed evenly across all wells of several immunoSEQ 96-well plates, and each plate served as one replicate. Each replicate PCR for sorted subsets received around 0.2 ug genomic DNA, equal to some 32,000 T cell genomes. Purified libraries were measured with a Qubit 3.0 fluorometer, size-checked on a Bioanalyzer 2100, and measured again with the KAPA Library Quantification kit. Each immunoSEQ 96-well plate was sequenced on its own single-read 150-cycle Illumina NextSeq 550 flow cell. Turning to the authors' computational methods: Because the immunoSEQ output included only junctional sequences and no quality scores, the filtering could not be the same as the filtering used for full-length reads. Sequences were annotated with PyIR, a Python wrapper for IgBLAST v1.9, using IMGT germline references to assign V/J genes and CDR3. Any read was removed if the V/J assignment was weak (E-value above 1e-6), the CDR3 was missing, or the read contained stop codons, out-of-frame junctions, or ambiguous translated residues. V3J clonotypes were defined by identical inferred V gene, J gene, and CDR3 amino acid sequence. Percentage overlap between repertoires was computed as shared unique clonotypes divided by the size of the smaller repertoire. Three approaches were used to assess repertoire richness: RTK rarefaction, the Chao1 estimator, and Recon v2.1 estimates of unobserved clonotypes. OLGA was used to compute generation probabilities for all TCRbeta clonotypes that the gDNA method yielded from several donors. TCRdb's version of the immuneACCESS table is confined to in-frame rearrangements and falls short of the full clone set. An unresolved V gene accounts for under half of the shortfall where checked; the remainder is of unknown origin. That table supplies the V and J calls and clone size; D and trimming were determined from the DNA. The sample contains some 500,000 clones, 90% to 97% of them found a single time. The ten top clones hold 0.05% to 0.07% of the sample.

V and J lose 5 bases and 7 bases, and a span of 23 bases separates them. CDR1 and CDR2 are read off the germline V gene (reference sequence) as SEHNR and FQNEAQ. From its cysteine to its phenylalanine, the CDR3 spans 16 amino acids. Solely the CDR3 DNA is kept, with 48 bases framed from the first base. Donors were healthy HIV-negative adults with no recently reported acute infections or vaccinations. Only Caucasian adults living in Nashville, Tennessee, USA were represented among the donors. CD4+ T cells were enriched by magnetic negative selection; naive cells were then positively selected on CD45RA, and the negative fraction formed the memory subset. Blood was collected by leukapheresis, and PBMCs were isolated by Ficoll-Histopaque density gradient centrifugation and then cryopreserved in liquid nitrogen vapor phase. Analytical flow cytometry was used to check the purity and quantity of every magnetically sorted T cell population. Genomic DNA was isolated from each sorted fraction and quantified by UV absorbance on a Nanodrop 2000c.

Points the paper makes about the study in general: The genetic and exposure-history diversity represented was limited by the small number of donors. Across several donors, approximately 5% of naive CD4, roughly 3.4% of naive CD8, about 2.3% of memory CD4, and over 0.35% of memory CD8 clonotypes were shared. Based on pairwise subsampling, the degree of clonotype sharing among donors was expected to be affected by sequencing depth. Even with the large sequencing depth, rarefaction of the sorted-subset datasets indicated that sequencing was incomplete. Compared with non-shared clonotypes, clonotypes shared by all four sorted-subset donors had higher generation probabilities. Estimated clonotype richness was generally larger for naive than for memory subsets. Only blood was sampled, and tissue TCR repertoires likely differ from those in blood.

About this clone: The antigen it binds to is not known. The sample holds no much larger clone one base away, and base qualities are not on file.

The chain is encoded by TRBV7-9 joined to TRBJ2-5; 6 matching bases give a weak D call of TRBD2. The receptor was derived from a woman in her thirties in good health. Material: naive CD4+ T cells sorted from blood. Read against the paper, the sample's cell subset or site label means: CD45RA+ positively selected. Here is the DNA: TGTGCCAGCAGCCACGTAGCAGTCGGAGGGCCTGGGACCCAGTACTTC. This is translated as CASSHVAVGGPGTQYF.